One and the same sample provided the 8 T cell receptor beta chains below, sequenced in a study of patients and donors after allogeneic stem cell transplantation. Each CDR3 protein gets one entry after TCRdb re-called the RT-PCR reads with MiXCR. Of 25,000 to 35,000 distinct CDR3 sequences in the sample, 6.8% were seen once. Sequenced: blood, either unsorted or a sorted T cell fraction (not recorded which). These receptors were collected from a human donor who was either an allogeneic HSCT recipient or a stem cell or donor lymphocyte infusion donor (not recorded which). It is not recorded whose cells these are; they may come from a transplant donor.

There are many counts of this clonotype. The chain links TRBV4-2 to TRBJ1-1, with D possibly being TRBD1 (5 bases). Germline assignment: CDR1 LGHNA and CDR2 YNFKEQ. Trimming took off 4 bases at V and 4 bases at J, with 13 bases between the two ends. CDR3 length equals 14 residues. CDR3 region: CASSPPRGGTEAFF. The CDR3 region has the DNA TGTGCCAGCAGCCCGCCCCGGGGGGGCACTGAAGCTTTCTTT.

Concerning this clonotype: The conserved closing phenylalanine or tryptophan is absent in this CDR3, likely reflecting a read error. The V and J genes are TRBV24-1 and TRBJ2-7; TRBD2 is a possible D gene (6 bases). Germline loops: CDR1 KGHDR, CDR2 SFDVKD. This CDR3 comprises 14 residues. V was trimmed by 2 bases and J by 3 bases, leaving 10 bases between them. CDR3 region: CATSDSSEIYEQYS. The CDR3 DNA sequence: TGTGCCACCAGTGATTCTAGCGAGATCTACGAGCAGTACTCC.

Ten or more counts support this clonotype. This rearrangement joins TRBV12-3 or TRBV12-4 to TRBJ2-3; 7 bases line up with TRBD2. The CDR3 is 13 amino acids. Written as DNA, the CDR3 is TGTGCGGTCCTAGCGGAAAGCACAGATACGCAGTATTTT. Its translation: CAVLAESTDTQYF.

This clonotype was seen many times. V gene TRBV14 combines with J gene TRBJ2-3, with 12 bases aligning to TRBD2. The CDR3 runs to 16 residues. CDR1 and CDR2 from the germline V gene are SGHDN and FVKESK. V lost 5 bases to trimming and J lost 1 base; unmatched junction nucleotides: 4. The CDR3 coding sequence is TGTGCCAGCAGCAGGCGACTAGCGGGAGGCACAGATACGCAGTATTTT. This gives the protein CASSRRLAGGTDTQYF. The full variable domain, completed using reference TRBV14 and TRBJ2-3, is EAGVTQFPSHSVIEKGQTVTLRCDPISGHDNLYWYRRVMGKEIKFLLHFVKESKQDESGMPNNRFLAERTGGTYSTLKVQPAELEDSGVYFCASSRRLAGGTDTQYFGPGTRLTVL.

This clonotype was observed at least ten times. The chain combines TRBV20-1 with TRBJ1-4; 8 positions match TRBD1. Trimming cost V 6 bases and J 7 bases; bases outside gene matches: 10. CDR1 is DFQATT and CDR2 is SNEGSKA in the germline V gene (reference sequence). CDR3 size: 14 residues. CDR3 loop: CSAMDRQGSEKLFF. CDR3 bases: TGCAGTGCCATGGACCGACAGGGGAGTGAAAAACTGTTTTTT.

This clonotype occurred a few times. V gene TRBV9 combines with J gene TRBJ2-2; 9 nucleotides line up with TRBD2. The germline V gene encodes CDR1 SGDLS and CDR2 YYNGEE. Trimming cost V 3 bases and J 8 bases; bases outside gene matches: 5. CDR3 length: 14 amino acids. CDR3 sequence reads: CASSESSGRGELFF. CDR3 nucleotides: TGTGCCAGCAGCGAAAGTAGCGGGAGAGGGGAGCTGTTTTTT.

This clonotype was recorded a few times. The rearrangement uses TRBV11-2 and TRBJ2-1; 11 bases are a match to TRBD2. The CDR3 consists of 19 residues. Germline assignment: CDR1 SGHAT and CDR2 FQNNGV. The J segment lost 2 bases and the V segment lost 3 bases, leaving 12 bases of the junction unmatched. CDR3 protein: CASSFLGSGRAGPYNEQFF. The CDR3 coding sequence is TGTGCCAGCAGCTTTCTTGGTAGCGGGAGGGCCGGCCCCTACAATGAGCAGTTCTTC.

V gene TRBV18 combines with J gene TRBJ2-4; D uncertain. V lost 3 bases, J lost 8 bases, and 14 bases lay in between. The CDR3 extends over 14 amino acids. Germline CDR1 is KGHSH and CDR2 is LQKENI. CDR3 bases: TGTGCCAGCTCACCCAACCTAGGAGAAGACATTCAGTACTTC. This codes for CASSPNLGEDIQYF.